This T cell receptor beta chain was recovered during a study of response to subunit inactivated influenza vaccine. This clonotype came up a few times. TCRdb reprocessed the RT-PCR reads with MiXCR, giving one entry per CDR3 protein. The data hold 800,000 or so distinct CDR3 sequences, with 21% observed a single time. The source is a man aged 50 to 60 who received an inactivated influenza vaccine. The source material was PBMCs from blood, sampled around 5 days after vaccination.

The CDR3 DNA sequence: TGTGCCAGCAGCTCGGATGGGGCCGGGGAGCTGTTTTTT. Translation gives CASSSDGAGELFF. The chain is built from TRBV12-3 or TRBV12-4 and TRBJ2-2; D is ambiguous. The V end was cut by 6 bases, the J end by 6 bases, with 11 bases between. CDR3 length: 13 residues.